Presented here are 28 T cell receptor beta chains from one specimen sequenced in a study of CD8+ T cells in alopecia areata. Sorting of pooled cutaneous lymph node cells used CD4, CD8alpha, NKG2D, NKG2ACE and other markers. Once RNA had been extracted, it was reverse transcribed into cDNA to act as the sequencing template. Repertoires were generated with immunoSEQ multiplex PCR, while TCRdb's copy carries only in-frame clones and drops some. Recorded here are under 350,000 clones, none singletons. Specimen: CD4+ T cells sorted from a lymph node. The receptors shown here come from a C3H/HeJ mouse with alopecia areata. This mouse strain has H2-k as its MHC haplotype.

Note on this clone: The gene names given are mouse names. The read ends 4 residues shy of where the CDR3 ends; the end is completed using the germline J gene. The chain recombines TRBV1 with TRBJ2-1; 11 nucleotides match TRBD1. Germline loops: CDR1 NSQYPW, CDR2 LRSPGD (reference sequence). V trimming: 0 bases; J trimming: 3 bases; junction bases outside the gene matches: 1. CDR3 size: 16 residues. The part of the CDR3 DNA that was read is TGCACCTGCAGTGCAGAGGGACAGGGGGGCTATGCT. Amino acid sequence: CTCSAEGQGGYA. In full, the CDR3 is CTCSAEGQGGYAEQFF.

Worth noting for this clone: Gene names denote mouse genes. Read coverage stops 4 residues before the CDR3 terminus; the germline J gene supplies the remainder. Additional DNA sequences in this sample encode the identical CDR3. J is TRBJ1-1 and V is TRBV5; D may be TRBD1 (6 bases). Germline V gene data show CDR1 as LGHNA and CDR2 as YNLKQL (reference sequence). The CDR3 is made up of 14 amino acids. V was clipped by 0 bases and J by 3 bases, with 8 bases between them. The part of the CDR3 DNA that was read is TGTGCCAGCAGCCAAGAAGGGGGGGACACA. Translating gives CASSQEGGDT. The full CDR3 is CASSQEGGDTEVFF.

As to this clone: These gene names are mouse names. This chain's CDR3 is CTCSGTGGTDTQYF. The CDR3 DNA, read in part, is TGCACCTGCAGTGGGACTGGGGGGACAGAC. The rearrangement uses TRBV1 and TRBJ2-5; 11 nucleotides agree with TRBD2. The CDR3 is cut off 4 residues early in the read; its end comes from the germline J gene. The germline gives CDR1 NSQYPW, CDR2 LRSPGD (reference sequence). This CDR3 contains 14 residues.

This clone was counted a few times. The genes are named according to mouse. The sequenced CDR3 bases are TGTGCCAGCAGTATAGAAACAAAAGCAAACACA. Translated: CASSIETKANT. The whole CDR3 sequence is CASSIETKANTEVFF. The chain is built from TRBV19 and TRBJ1-1; D remains unclear. The CDR3 end is not reached by the read, which stops 4 residues before it; the germline J gene fills it in. Between the trimmed V and J ends, which lost 0 bases and 0 bases, there was a span of 9 bases. This CDR3 spans 15 amino acids. Germline-derived CDR1 and CDR2 are FNHDT and SITEND (reference sequence).

As concerns this clone: Genes and germline come from the mouse. The CDR3 extends 4 residues past the end of the read, so its final part is completed from the germline J gene. The chain is built from TRBV13-3 and TRBJ1-1; 9 nucleotides agree with TRBD1. Germline trimming cut 2 bases from V and 3 bases from J; bases unmatched to any gene: 2. In germline, CDR1 is NNHDY, CDR2 SYVADS. CDR3 size: 14 residues. CDR3 DNA (partial): TGTGCCAGCAGTGAGACAGGGGGAGACACA. Its protein product is CASSETGGDT. The CDR3 as a whole reads CASSETGGDTEVFF.

This clone was recorded at least ten times. Germline and genes here are mouse. Sequencing ends 4 residues short of the CDR3 end; the germline J gene provides the rest. The chain employs TRBV16 and TRBJ2-1; 8 bases line up with TRBD2. This CDR3 is built from 16 residues. In germline, CDR1 is SGHSA, CDR2 FRNQAP. Trimming at V came to 5 bases and at J to 1 base, leaving 7 bases not matched to a gene. CDR3 loop: CASSPTGTGNYAEQFF. The sequenced CDR3 bases are TGTGCAAGCAGCCCCACCGGGACTGGAAACTATGCT.

The sample holds a few counts of this clone. Gene names denote mouse genes. Sequencing ends 4 residues short of the CDR3 end; the germline J gene provides the rest. At the DNA level, this CDR3 is encoded by other sequences in the same sample as well. The chain is built from TRBV1 and TRBJ2-2; 13 bases agree with TRBD2. Trimming removed 4 bases from V and 0 bases from J; junction bases left unmatched: 2. CDR1 and CDR2 from the germline V gene are NSQYPW and LRSPGD (reference sequence). The CDR3 spans 17 residues. The DNA read from the CDR3 is TGCACCTGCAGTGGGGGACTGGGGGGGGCAAACACCGGG. This sequence encodes CTCSGGLGGANTG. The complete CDR3 protein is CTCSGGLGGANTGQLYF.

This clone occurred a few times. Genes and germline come from the mouse. The read falls 4 residues short of the CDR3 end, and the missing part is taken from the germline J gene. V usage is TRBV13-2 and J usage is TRBJ2-2, with a weak D call TRBD1 (5 bases). The CDR3 runs 16 residues. Germline V lookup: CDR1 NNHNN, CDR2 SYGAGS (reference sequence). Trimming left V 4 bases short and J 0 bases short, with 13 bases between. The CDR3 loop is CASGPRTYANTGQLYF. Incomplete CDR3 DNA: TGTGCCAGCGGTCCCCGGACATATGCAAACACCGGG.

In the case of this clone: All gene names here are mouse names. The missing CDR3 end, 4 residues past where the read stops, is filled in from the germline J gene. This chain links TRBV1 with TRBJ2-5; D possibly corresponds to TRBD1 (5 bases). The CDR3 is 14 residues long. CDR1 and CDR2 from the germline V gene are NSQYPW and LRSPGD (reference sequence). V was pared by 4 bases and J by 0 bases, with 8 bases between. The CDR3 sequence is CTCSGGHNQDTQYF. Incomplete CDR3 DNA: TGCACCTGCAGTGGAGGACACAACCAAGAC.

As regards this clone: Mouse names are used for the genes. The read finishes 4 residues shy of the CDR3 end, and the germline J gene is used to complete it. The same CDR3 is also encoded by other DNA sequences in this sample. V usage is TRBV19 and J usage is TRBJ2-3; D uncertain. Germline V gene data show CDR1 as FNHDT and CDR2 as SITEND (reference sequence). The CDR3 has 14 amino acids. V was clipped by 2 bases and J by 0 bases, with 7 bases between them. The part of the CDR3 DNA that was read is TGTGCCAGCAGTATTCACAGTAGTGCAGAA. It codes for CASSIHSSAE. The entire CDR3 sequence reads CASSIHSSAETLYF.

This clone has only a few counts. The gene symbols are mouse symbols. From the germline J gene comes the end of the CDR3, since the read stops 4 residues before it. The chain combines TRBV29 with TRBJ2-5; TRBD2 agrees at 8 bases. Germline loops: CDR1 MSHET, CDR2 SYDVDS. The CDR3 is made up of 13 amino acids. The CDR3 DNA, read in part, is TGTGCTAACCGCTGGGGGGATAGAGAC. This translates into CANRWGDRD. The full CDR3 protein is CANRWGDRDTQYF.

Concerning this clone itself: Gene names are the mouse ones. The CDR3 goes on 4 residues after the read ends, and that part is filled in from the germline J gene. V and J are TRBV1 and TRBJ2-5; no clear D. The germline gives CDR1 NSQYPW, CDR2 LRSPGD (reference sequence). The CDR3 runs to 12 residues. The CDR3 spells CTCSAVRDTQYF. CDR3 bases read: TGCACCTGCAGTGCAGTCCGAGAC.

Turning to this clone: Gene names and germline match the mouse. The read ends 4 residues shy of where the CDR3 ends; the end is completed using the germline J gene. The same CDR3 also results from other DNA sequences found in this sample. This rearrangement joins TRBV1 to TRBJ2-1; TRBD2 matches 8 bases. CDR1 is NSQYPW, CDR2 LRSPGD, per germline (reference sequence). The CDR3 spans 15 residues. The junction had 2 bases not matched to a gene; V was cut back by 1 base and J by 3 bases. CDR3 loop: CTCSAGLGTYAEQFF. The covered CDR3 bases are TGCACCTGCAGTGCAGGACTGGGGACCTATGCT.

Remarks on this clone: Genes and germline are mouse. The read falls 3 residues short of the CDR3 end, and the missing part is taken from the germline J gene. The chain employs TRBV19 and TRBJ1-6; 7 bases align to TRBD1. TRBJ1-6 is labeled an ORF, and its function is uncertain. The CDR3 contains 15 residues. V gave up 0 bases and J gave up 5 bases; unmatched junction bases: 2. From germline, CDR1 is FNHDT and CDR2 SITEND (reference sequence). The CDR3 sequence is CASSIDRGDNSPLYF. Partial CDR3 DNA: TGTGCCAGCAGTATAGACAGGGGAGATAATTCGCCC.

This clone was recorded a few times. Germline and genes here are mouse. The missing CDR3 end, 4 residues past where the read stops, is filled in from the germline J gene. Other nucleotide sequences in the sample specify the same CDR3. The chain joins TRBV5 to TRBJ2-3, with TRBD1 identical over 7 bases. Germline trimming cut 4 bases from V and 0 bases from J; bases unmatched to any gene: 4. The germline gives CDR1 LGHNA, CDR2 YNLKQL (reference sequence). This CDR3 region has 15 residues. The CDR3 bases that were read are TGTGCCAGCAGCCGACAGGGTGCTAGTGCAGAA. It is translated as CASSRQGASAE. The full CDR3 protein reads CASSRQGASAETLYF.

This clone was seen only a few times. The germline and genes are mouse ones. Read coverage stops 4 residues before the CDR3 terminus; the germline J gene supplies the remainder. This chain joins TRBV5 and TRBJ2-3; 12 nucleotides agree with TRBD2. CDR3 length: 16 amino acids. Losses at the gene ends were 3 bases for V and 0 bases for J; bases not matched to a gene: 1. Germline CDR1 and CDR2: LGHNA and YNLKQL (reference sequence). The chain's CDR3 is CASSHGLGGSAETLYF. CDR3 DNA, as far as it was read: TGTGCCAGCAGCCATGGACTGGGGGGGAGTGCAGAA.

This clone has more than one count but fewer than ten. The germline and genes are mouse ones. From the germline J gene comes the end of the CDR3, since the read stops 4 residues before it. This chain uses TRBV13-3 with TRBJ2-7, with a tentative D call TRBD1 (5 bases). Trimming pared 0 bases from V and 0 bases from J, leaving 10 bases between. Germline V CDR1 and CDR2: NNHDY, SYVADS. The CDR3 loop spans 15 amino acids. CDR3 in amino acids: CASSDDDSSSYEQYF. The sequenced part of the CDR3 DNA is TGTGCCAGCAGTGATGACGACAGTAGCTCCTAT.

This clone has only a few counts. The genes are named according to mouse. The read ends 4 residues before the CDR3 terminus; that terminus is restored from the germline J gene. The genes are TRBV19 and TRBJ1-1; the match to TRBD1 covers 11 bases. This CDR3 is built from 15 residues. Germline V lookup: CDR1 FNHDT, CDR2 SITEND (reference sequence). V shed 5 bases and J 0 bases; nucleotides not matched to a gene: 3. The chain's CDR3 is CASRGDRGANTEVFF. The CDR3 bases that were read are TGTGCCAGCAGGGGGGACAGGGGGGCAAACACA.

Worth noting for this clone: All gene names here are mouse names. The read stops 3 residues short of the end of the CDR3; the missing end is completed from the germline J gene. The chain couples TRBV13-3 to TRBJ1-6, with 7 bases aligning to TRBD1. TRBJ1-6 is filed as an ORF, its function uncertain. With 0 bases clipped from V and 7 bases from J, the junction kept 4 bases outside the gene matches. CDR1 is NNHDY, CDR2 SYVADS, per germline. This CDR3 comprises 15 residues. Here the CDR3 reads CASSDGGGRNSPLYF. CDR3 bases read: TGTGCCAGCAGTGATGGAGGGGGCCGGAATTCGCCC.

This clone came up a few times. Germline and genes here are mouse. Read coverage stops 4 residues before the CDR3 terminus; the germline J gene supplies the remainder. This chain links TRBV13-2 with TRBJ1-1; D is uncertain. The CDR3 length is 12 residues. Germline loops: CDR1 NNHNN, CDR2 SYGAGS (reference sequence). Trimming removed 2 bases from V and 3 bases from J, with 5 bases in between. Incomplete CDR3 DNA: TGTGCCAGCGGTGACAGATACACA. It specifies CASGDRYT. The full-length CDR3 reads as CASGDRYTEVFF.

This clone came up a few times. Mouse gene names and germline throughout. Read sequence stops 4 residues before the CDR3 end, and the germline J gene provides the missing end. The J gene is TRBJ2-7, the V gene TRBV19, with 7 bases matching TRBD2. CDR1 and CDR2 (germline): FNHDT, SITEND (reference sequence). This CDR3 is 14 amino acids long. The sequenced CDR3 bases are TGTGCCAGCAGCGCGAGGACTGGCCTTTAT. It yields the protein CASSARTGLY. The whole CDR3 sequence reads CASSARTGLYEQYF.

This clone was observed a handful of times. Mouse names are used for the genes. The observed sequence ends 4 residues before the CDR3 terminus, with the missing tail filled in from the germline J gene. The rearrangement links TRBV19 to TRBJ2-1, with 8 bases lining up with TRBD2. This CDR3 is built from 16 residues. From germline, CDR1 is FNHDT and CDR2 SITEND (reference sequence). V was pared by 0 bases and J by 1 base, with 3 bases of the junction left unmatched. CDR3 DNA, as far as it was read: TGTGCCAGCAGTATAGTGCTGGGGGGCAACTATGCT. It yields the protein CASSIVLGGNYA. The whole CDR3 sequence is CASSIVLGGNYAEQFF. The full variable domain, its missing parts supplied by reference TRBV19 and TRBJ2-1, is GGIITQTPKFLIGQEGQKLTLKCQQNFNHDTMYWYRQDSGKGLRLIYYSITENDLQKGDLSEGYDASREKKSSFSLTVTSAQKNEMAVFLCASSIVLGGNYAEQFFGPGTRLTVL.

Points on this clone: All gene names here are mouse names. The read is 4 residues too short to cover the CDR3 end, so that end is filled in from the germline J gene. The gene calls are TRBV19 and TRBJ2-1; D is perhaps TRBD1 (6 bases). Deletions cut 6 bases from V and 0 bases from J, with 13 bases between. The germline V gene encodes CDR1 FNHDT and CDR2 SITEND (reference sequence). This CDR3 spans 15 amino acids. CDR3 sequence: CASIQGTVNYAEQFF. CDR3 DNA (partial): TGTGCCAGCATACAGGGAACGGTTAACTATGCT.

As to this clone: Gene names denote mouse genes. The read stops 4 residues short of the end of the CDR3; the missing end is completed from the germline J gene. Within the sample, other DNA sequences also encode this same CDR3. The V call is TRBV13-2, the J call TRBJ1-2; TRBD1 might be the D (6 bases). CDR1 NNHNN and CDR2 SYGAGS come from the germline V gene (reference sequence). V was pared by 1 base and J by 0 bases, with 7 bases between. CDR3 length: 14 residues. CDR3 bases read: TGTGCCAGCGGTGATCCAGGGGCAAACTCC. This gives the protein CASGDPGANS. The full CDR3 is CASGDPGANSDYTF.

In regard to this clone: The genes and germline here are from mouse. The observed sequence ends 4 residues before the CDR3 terminus, with the missing tail filled in from the germline J gene. This chain links TRBV13-3 with TRBJ2-3; D gene unclear. Trimming took off 5 bases at V and 0 bases at J, with 4 bases between the two ends. In germline, CDR1 is NNHDY, CDR2 SYVADS. The CDR3 sequence is 12 residues long. Here the CDR3 reads CASRLSAETLYF. The part of the CDR3 DNA that was read is TGTGCCAGCAGACTGAGTGCAGAA.

This clone was seen a few times. All gene names here are mouse names. The read stops 4 residues short of the end of the CDR3; the missing end is completed from the germline J gene. The rearrangement uses TRBV1 and TRBJ2-5, with D hard to call. Trimming stripped 0 bases from V and 0 bases from J, with 4 bases between. Germline V gene data show CDR1 as NSQYPW and CDR2 as LRSPGD (reference sequence). The CDR3 totals 14 residues. CDR3 protein: CTCSAEHNQDTQYF. The sequenced CDR3 bases are TGCACCTGCAGTGCAGAACACAACCAAGAC.

This clone has only a few counts. Germline and genes: mouse. The sequenced fragment ends 4 residues before the CDR3 boundary, so the rest is inferred from the germline J gene. V is TRBV5 and J is TRBJ2-5; 10 nucleotides align to TRBD2. With 3 bases clipped from V and 2 bases from J, the junction kept 5 bases outside the gene matches. Germline CDR1 LGHNA, CDR2 YNLKQL (reference sequence). This CDR3 has 16 amino acids. Partial CDR3 DNA: TGTGCCAGCAGCCATCGACTGGGGGGAGGCCAAGAC. Translated: CASSHRLGGGQD. The CDR3 in its entirety is CASSHRLGGGQDTQYF.

A few counts support this clone. The genes are named according to mouse. The sequenced fragment ends 4 residues before the CDR3 boundary, so the rest is inferred from the germline J gene. The gene calls are TRBV1 and TRBJ1-1; 9 bases match TRBD1. There are 15 residues in the CDR3. Germline V gives CDR1 NSQYPW, CDR2 LRSPGD (reference sequence). The sequenced part of the CDR3 DNA is TGCACCTGCAGTGCAGATCTTAGGACAGGGGAA. It translates to CTCSADLRTGE. The entire CDR3 protein is CTCSADLRTGEEVFF.